A selection of T cell receptor beta chains follows, all from one sample in a study of T cell responses to AZD1222 COVID-19 vaccine. Here immunoSEQ multiplex PCR was the method, and the copy in TCRdb shows in-frame clones only, minus some. This table holds about 140,000 clones, less than 95% found once. The sample here was peripheral blood, taken on day 0 of AZD1222 vaccination. The receptors stem from an adult in good health. Each CDR3 is given with its conserved first and last residue. Each record gives: V gene, clone size, J gene, D gene, CDR3 protein, CDR3 DNA. A D gene is named only where the DNA matches it firmly. Clone size, where shown, is once, few, many, or a class for clones that have expanded.

v_gene: TRBV5-8; abundance: NA; j_gene: TRBJ2-1; d_gene: TRBD1; CDR3aa: CASSSRNYRGKFF; CDR3nt: TGTGCCAGCAGCTCAAGAAACTACAGGGGGAAGTTCTTC
v_gene: TRBV6-4; abundance: NA; j_gene: TRBJ2-2; d_gene: TRBD2; CDR3aa: CASSDSGEATGELFF; CDR3nt: TGTGCCAGCAGTGATAGCGGGGAAGCCACCGGGGAGCTGTTTTTT
v_gene: TRBV19; abundance: NA; j_gene: TRBJ1-1; d_gene: NA; CDR3aa: CASLQGQEAFF; CDR3nt: TGTGCCAGCCTACAGGGCCAAGAAGCTTTCTTT
v_gene: TRBV4-1; abundance: NA; j_gene: TRBJ1-4; d_gene: NA; CDR3aa: CASKNTGGEKLFF; CDR3nt: TGCGCCAGCAAGAACACGGGGGGTGAAAAACTGTTTTTT
v_gene: TRBV3-1/TRBV3-2; abundance: NA; j_gene: TRBJ1-2; d_gene: NA; CDR3aa: CASSPMAVPYGYTF; CDR3nt: TGTGCCAGCAGCCCTATGGCGGTTCCCTATGGCTACACCTTC
v_gene: TRBV2; abundance: NA; j_gene: TRBJ2-5; d_gene: TRBD1; CDR3aa: CASKVRTGIKTQYF; CDR3nt: TGTGCCAGCAAGGTTCGGACAGGGATAAAGACCCAGTACTTC
v_gene: TRBV15; abundance: NA; j_gene: TRBJ1-1; d_gene: NA; CDR3aa: CATSRRENTEAFF; CDR3nt: TGTGCCACCAGCAGACGGGAGAACACTGAAGCTTTCTTT
v_gene: TRBV4-2; abundance: once; j_gene: TRBJ2-7; d_gene: TRBD1; CDR3aa: CASSPLDRGSDEQYF; CDR3nt: TGTGCCAGCAGCCCACTAGACAGGGGTAGCGACGAGCAGTACTTC
v_gene: TRBV6-5; abundance: NA; j_gene: TRBJ2-1; d_gene: NA; CDR3aa: CASTSQVVVNEQFF; CDR3nt: TGTGCCAGCACCTCTCAGGTGGTCGTCAATGAGCAGTTCTTC
v_gene: TRBV19; abundance: NA; j_gene: TRBJ2-5; d_gene: NA; CDR3aa: CASALDPQETQYF; CDR3nt: TGTGCCAGTGCCCTGGACCCGCAAGAGACCCAGTACTTC
v_gene: TRBV19; abundance: NA; j_gene: TRBJ1-1; d_gene: NA; CDR3aa: CASSNRETPNTEAFF; CDR3nt: TGTGCCAGTAGTAATCGGGAGACCCCGAACACTGAAGCTTTCTTT
v_gene: TRBV1; abundance: NA; j_gene: TRBJ2-1; d_gene: NA; CDR3aa: CTSSQGTSGVAIYNEQFF; CDR3nt: TGCACCAGCAGCCAAGGGACTAGCGGGGTGGCTATCTACAATGAGCAGTTCTTC
v_gene: TRBV5-1; abundance: NA; j_gene: TRBJ2-1; d_gene: TRBD1; CDR3aa: CASSFPTGGSYNEQFF; CDR3nt: TGCGCCAGCAGCTTCCCCACAGGGGGATCCTACAATGAGCAGTTCTTC
v_gene: TRBV24-1; abundance: few; j_gene: TRBJ2-2; d_gene: TRBD2; CDR3aa: CATSDLRVAGVSNTGELFF; CDR3nt: TGTGCCACCAGTGATTTGCGGGTAGCGGGAGTGTCGAACACCGGGGAGCTGTTTTTT
v_gene: TRBV11-2; abundance: once; j_gene: TRBJ1-4; d_gene: TRBD1; CDR3aa: CASSLTGGNEKLFF; CDR3nt: TGTGCCAGCAGCTTGACAGGGGGAAATGAAAAACTGTTTTTT
v_gene: TRBV6-4; abundance: NA; j_gene: TRBJ2-1; d_gene: TRBD2; CDR3aa: CASSVLAGTYNEQFF; CDR3nt: TGTGCCAGCAGTGTGCTAGCGGGTACCTACAATGAGCAGTTCTTC
v_gene: TRBV7-2; abundance: NA; j_gene: TRBJ2-3; d_gene: NA; CDR3aa: CASSSRWTDTQYF; CDR3nt: TGTGCCAGCAGCTCCCGCTGGACAGATACGCAGTATTTT
v_gene: TRBV5-1; abundance: once; j_gene: TRBJ1-5; d_gene: TRBD1; CDR3aa: CASSIDREQPQHF; CDR3nt: TGCGCCAGCAGCATCGACAGGGAACAGCCCCAGCATTTT
v_gene: TRBV4-3; abundance: once; j_gene: TRBJ2-3; d_gene: NA; CDR3aa: CASSQDLSHATDTQYF; CDR3nt: TGCGCCAGCAGCCAAGACTTATCTCACGCCACAGATACGCAGTATTTT
v_gene: TRBV9; abundance: NA; j_gene: TRBJ2-6; d_gene: NA; CDR3aa: CASSPWALSGANVLTF; CDR3nt: TGTGCCAGCAGCCCCTGGGCCTTGTCTGGGGCCAACGTCCTGACTTTC
v_gene: TRBV11-2; abundance: few; j_gene: TRBJ2-3; d_gene: TRBD2; CDR3aa: CASSLKREDTDTQYF; CDR3nt: TGTGCCAGCAGCTTAAAGCGGGAAGACACAGATACGCAGTATTTT
v_gene: TRBV27; abundance: NA; j_gene: TRBJ1-1; d_gene: NA; CDR3aa: CASSLLRGAGEAFF; CDR3nt: TGTGCCAGCAGTTTACTTCGGGGTGCGGGTGAAGCTTTCTTT
v_gene: TRBV7-2; abundance: NA; j_gene: TRBJ1-1; d_gene: NA; CDR3aa: CASRPTSMRTEAFF; CDR3nt: TGTGCCAGCAGACCCACCTCCATGAGGACTGAAGCTTTCTTT
v_gene: TRBV12-5; abundance: NA; j_gene: TRBJ1-4; d_gene: NA; CDR3aa: CASGLVPNEKLFF; CDR3nt: TGTGCTAGTGGTTTGGTACCGAATGAAAAACTGTTTTTT
v_gene: TRBV11-2; abundance: NA; j_gene: TRBJ1-5; d_gene: NA; CDR3aa: CASSLDPAGQPQHF; CDR3nt: TGTGCCAGCAGCTTAGATCCGGCGGGGCAGCCCCAGCATTTT
v_gene: TRBV11-3; abundance: NA; j_gene: TRBJ2-7; d_gene: TRBD1; CDR3aa: CASSSFGQVYEQYF; CDR3nt: TGTGCCAGCAGCTCTTTTGGACAGGTGTACGAGCAGTACTTC
v_gene: TRBV20-1; abundance: once; j_gene: TRBJ2-5; d_gene: NA; CDR3aa: CSASTGTVETQYF; CDR3nt: TGCAGTGCTAGTACAGGGACCGTGGAGACCCAGTACTTC
v_gene: TRBV4-3; abundance: NA; j_gene: TRBJ2-7; d_gene: TRBD2; CDR3aa: CASSHSTGLTSGNIYEQYF; CDR3nt: TGCGCCAGCAGCCATTCCACGGGACTAACCTCAGGTAATATCTACGAGCAGTACTTC
v_gene: TRBV15; abundance: once; j_gene: TRBJ2-3; d_gene: NA; CDR3aa: CATSRAGPSTDTQYF; CDR3nt: TGTGCCACCAGCAGAGCCGGACCCAGCACAGATACGCAGTATTTT
v_gene: TRBV7-2; abundance: NA; j_gene: TRBJ2-2; d_gene: TRBD2; CDR3aa: CASSSSSGSSTGELFF; CDR3nt: TGTGCCAGCAGCTCGTCTAGCGGGTCATCCACCGGGGAGCTGTTTTTT
v_gene: TRBV6-1; abundance: NA; j_gene: TRBJ2-5; d_gene: NA; CDR3aa: CASSEAPGGESQETQYF; CDR3nt: TGTGCCAGCAGTGAAGCGCCAGGCGGGGAGTCTCAAGAGACCCAGTACTTC
v_gene: TRBV15; abundance: NA; j_gene: TRBJ2-5; d_gene: NA; CDR3aa: CATSKNRETQYF; CDR3nt: TGTGCCACCAGCAAAAATAGAGAGACCCAGTACTTC